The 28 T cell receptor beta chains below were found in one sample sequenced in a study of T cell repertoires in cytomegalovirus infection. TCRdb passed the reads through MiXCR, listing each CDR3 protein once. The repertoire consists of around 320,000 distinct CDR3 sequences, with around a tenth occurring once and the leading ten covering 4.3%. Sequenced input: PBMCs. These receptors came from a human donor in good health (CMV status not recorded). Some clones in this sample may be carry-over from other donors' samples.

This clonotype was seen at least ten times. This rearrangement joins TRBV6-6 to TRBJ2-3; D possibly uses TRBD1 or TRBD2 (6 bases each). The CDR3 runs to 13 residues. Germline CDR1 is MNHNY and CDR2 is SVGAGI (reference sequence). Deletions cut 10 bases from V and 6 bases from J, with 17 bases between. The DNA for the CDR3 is TGTGCCACCGTGCCGGGGGCCAGGGATACGCAGTATTTT. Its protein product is CATVPGARDTQYF.

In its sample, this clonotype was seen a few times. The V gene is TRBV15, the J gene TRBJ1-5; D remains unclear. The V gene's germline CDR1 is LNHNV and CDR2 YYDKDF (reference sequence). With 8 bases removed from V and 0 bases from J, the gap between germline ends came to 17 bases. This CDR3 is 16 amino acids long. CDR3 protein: CATGTGSIYSNQPQHF. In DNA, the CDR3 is TGTGCCACCGGAACGGGGTCTATCTATAGCAATCAGCCCCAGCATTTT. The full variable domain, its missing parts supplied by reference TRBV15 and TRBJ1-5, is DAMVIQNPRYQVTQFGKPVTLSCSQTLNHNVMYWYQQKSSQAPKLLFHYYDKDFNNEADTPDNFQSRRPNTSFCFLDIRSPGLGDTAMYLCATGTGSIYSNQPQHFGDGTRLSIL.

The CDR3 sequence: CASGPVGGETQYF. The CDR3, as DNA: TGTGCCAGCGGCCCGGTGGGGGGCGAGACCCAGTACTTC. J is TRBJ2-5 and V is TRBV27; D assignment may be TRBD1 or TRBD2 (6 bases each). Between the trimmed V and J ends, which lost 8 bases and 5 bases, there was a span of 15 bases. From germline, CDR1 is MNHEY and CDR2 SMNVEV (reference sequence). CDR3 length: 13 residues.

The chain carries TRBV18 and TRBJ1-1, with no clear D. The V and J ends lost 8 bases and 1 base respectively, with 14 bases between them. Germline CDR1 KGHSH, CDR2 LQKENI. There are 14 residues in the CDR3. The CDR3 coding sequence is TGTGCCAGCACAGCTGGGGTACAGAACACTGAAGCTTTCTTT. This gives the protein CASTAGVQNTEAFF. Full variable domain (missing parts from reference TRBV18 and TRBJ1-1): NAGVMQNPRHLVRRRGQEARLRCSPMKGHSHVYWYRQLPEEGLKFMVYLQKENIIDESGMPKERFSAEFPKEGPSILRIQQVVRGDSAAYFCASTAGVQNTEAFFGQGTRLTVV.

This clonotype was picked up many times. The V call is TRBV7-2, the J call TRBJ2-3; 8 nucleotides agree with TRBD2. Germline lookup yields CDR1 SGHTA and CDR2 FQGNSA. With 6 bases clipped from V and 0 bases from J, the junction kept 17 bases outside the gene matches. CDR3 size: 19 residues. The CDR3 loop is CASRSVGEKRGPSTDTQYF. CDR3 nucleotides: TGTGCCAGCAGGTCCGTGGGGGAAAAGCGGGGGCCAAGCACAGATACGCAGTATTTT.

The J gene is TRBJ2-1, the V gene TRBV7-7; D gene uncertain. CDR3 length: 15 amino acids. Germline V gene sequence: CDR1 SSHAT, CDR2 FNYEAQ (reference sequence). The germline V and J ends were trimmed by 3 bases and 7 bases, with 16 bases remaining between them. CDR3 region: CASSFGPSQGNEQFF. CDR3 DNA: TGTGCCAGCAGCTTCGGCCCTTCCCAAGGGAATGAGCAGTTCTTC.

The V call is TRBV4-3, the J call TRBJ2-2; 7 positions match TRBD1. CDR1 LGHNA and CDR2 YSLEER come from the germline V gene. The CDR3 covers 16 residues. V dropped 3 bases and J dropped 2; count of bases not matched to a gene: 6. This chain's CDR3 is CASSHPGTANTGELFF. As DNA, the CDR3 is TGCGCCAGCAGCCACCCCGGGACAGCCAACACCGGGGAGCTGTTTTTT.

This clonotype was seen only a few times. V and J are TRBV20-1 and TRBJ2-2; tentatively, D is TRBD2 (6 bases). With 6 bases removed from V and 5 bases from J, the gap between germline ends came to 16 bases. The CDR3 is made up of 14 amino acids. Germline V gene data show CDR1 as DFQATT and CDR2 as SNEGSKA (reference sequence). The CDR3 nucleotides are TGCAGTGCCGCAAGGAGGGGCGCAACCGGGGAGCTGTTTTTT. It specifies CSAARRGATGELFF.

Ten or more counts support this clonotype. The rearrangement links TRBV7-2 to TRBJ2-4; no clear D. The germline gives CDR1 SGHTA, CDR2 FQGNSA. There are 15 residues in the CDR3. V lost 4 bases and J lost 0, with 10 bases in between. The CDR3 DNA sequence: TGTGCCAGCAGCTCTCCCGTACTAGCCAAAAACATTCAGTACTTC. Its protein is CASSSPVLAKNIQYF.

As DNA, the CDR3 is TGTGCCAGCAGTTTTCGACCGACCTACGAGCAGTACTTC. Translated: CASSFRPTYEQYF. The chain couples TRBV28 to TRBJ2-7; no firm D call. This CDR3 spans 13 amino acids. With 3 bases removed from V and 2 bases from J, the gap between germline ends came to 8 bases. Germline CDR1 MDHEN, CDR2 SYDVKM.

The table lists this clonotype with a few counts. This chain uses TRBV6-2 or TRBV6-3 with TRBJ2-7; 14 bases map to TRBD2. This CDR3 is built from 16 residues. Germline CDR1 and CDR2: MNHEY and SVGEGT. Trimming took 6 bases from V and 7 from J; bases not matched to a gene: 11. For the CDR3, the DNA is TGTGCCAGCAGGACCCACGGGACTAGCGGGAGAACAGAGCAGTACTTC. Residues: CASRTHGTSGRTEQYF.

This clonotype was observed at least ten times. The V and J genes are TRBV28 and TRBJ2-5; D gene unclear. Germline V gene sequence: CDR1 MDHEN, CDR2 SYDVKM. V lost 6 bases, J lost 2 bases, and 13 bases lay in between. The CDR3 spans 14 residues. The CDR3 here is CASSKRSGQETQYF. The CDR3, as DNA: TGTGCCAGCAGCAAAAGGTCCGGGCAAGAGACCCAGTACTTC.

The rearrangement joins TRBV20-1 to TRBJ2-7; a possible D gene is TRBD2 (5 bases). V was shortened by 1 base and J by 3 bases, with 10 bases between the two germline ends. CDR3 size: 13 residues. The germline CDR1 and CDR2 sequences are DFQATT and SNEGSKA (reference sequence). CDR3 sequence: CSARGGSDYEQYF. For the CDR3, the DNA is TGCAGTGCTAGAGGTGGGAGTGACTACGAGCAGTACTTC.

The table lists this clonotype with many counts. In DNA, the CDR3 is TGTGCCACGGAGCGCTCTGGGGCCAACGTCCTGACTTTC. This translates into CATERSGANVLTF. The rearrangement joins TRBV19 to TRBJ2-6, with D hard to call. CDR3 length equals 13 residues. Germline CDR1 LNHDA, CDR2 SQIVND (reference sequence). V was clipped by 10 bases and J by 0 bases, with 7 bases between them.

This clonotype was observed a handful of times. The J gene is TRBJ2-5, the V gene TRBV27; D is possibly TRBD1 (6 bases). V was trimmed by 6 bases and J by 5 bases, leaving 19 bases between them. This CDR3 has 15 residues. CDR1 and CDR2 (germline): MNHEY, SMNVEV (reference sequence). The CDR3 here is CASRVGWGPGETQYF. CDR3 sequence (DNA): TGTGCCAGCAGAGTAGGTTGGGGGCCGGGGGAGACCCAGTACTTC.

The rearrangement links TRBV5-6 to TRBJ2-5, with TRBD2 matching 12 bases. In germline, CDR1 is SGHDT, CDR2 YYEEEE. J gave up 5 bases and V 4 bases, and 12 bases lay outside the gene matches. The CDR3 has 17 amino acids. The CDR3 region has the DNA TGTGCCAGCAGCCCGGGGCGGGCTAGCGGGAGGGGTGAGACCCAGTACTTC. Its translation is CASSPGRASGRGETQYF.

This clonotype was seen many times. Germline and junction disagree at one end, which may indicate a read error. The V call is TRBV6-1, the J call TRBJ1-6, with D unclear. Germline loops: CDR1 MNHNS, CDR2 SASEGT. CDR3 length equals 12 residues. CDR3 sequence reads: CASSEKRGRTDF. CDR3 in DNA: TGTGCCAGCAGTGAAAAACGCGGCAGAACCGACTTT.

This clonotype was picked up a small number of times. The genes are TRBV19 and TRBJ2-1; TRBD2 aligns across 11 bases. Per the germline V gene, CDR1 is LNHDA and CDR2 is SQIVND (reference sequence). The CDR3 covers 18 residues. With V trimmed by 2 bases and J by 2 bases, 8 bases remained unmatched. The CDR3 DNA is TGTGCCAGTAGTATAAGGGGTAGCGGGAGGGCCACCTACAATGAGCAGTTCTTC. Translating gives CASSIRGSGRATYNEQFF.

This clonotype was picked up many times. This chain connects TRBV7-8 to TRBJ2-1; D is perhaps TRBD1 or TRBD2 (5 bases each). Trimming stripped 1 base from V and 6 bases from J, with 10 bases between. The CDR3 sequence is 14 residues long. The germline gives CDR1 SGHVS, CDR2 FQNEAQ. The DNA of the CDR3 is TGTGCCAGCAGCTTAGATTACGGGACCAATGAGCAGTTCTTC. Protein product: CASSLDYGTNEQFF.

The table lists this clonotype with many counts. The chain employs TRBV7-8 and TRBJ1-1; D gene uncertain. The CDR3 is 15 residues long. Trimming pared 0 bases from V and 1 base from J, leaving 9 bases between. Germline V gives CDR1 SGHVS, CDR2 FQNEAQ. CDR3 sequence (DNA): TGTGCCAGCAGCTTAGCGCAGGTCACGAACACTGAAGCTTTCTTT. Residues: CASSLAQVTNTEAFF. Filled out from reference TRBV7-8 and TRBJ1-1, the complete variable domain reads GAGVSQSPRYKVAKRGQDVALRCDPISGHVSLFWYQQALGQGPEFLTYFQNEAQLDKSGLPSDRFFAERPEGSVSTLKIQRTQQEDSAVYLCASSLAQVTNTEAFFGQGTRLTVV.

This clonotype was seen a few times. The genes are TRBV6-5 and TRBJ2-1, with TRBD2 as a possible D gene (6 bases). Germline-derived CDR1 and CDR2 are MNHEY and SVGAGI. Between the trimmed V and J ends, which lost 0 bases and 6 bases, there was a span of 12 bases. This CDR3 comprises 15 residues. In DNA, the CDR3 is TGTGCCAGCAGTTACTCGGTCCAGGGAGGCAATGAGCAGTTCTTC. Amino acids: CASSYSVQGGNEQFF.

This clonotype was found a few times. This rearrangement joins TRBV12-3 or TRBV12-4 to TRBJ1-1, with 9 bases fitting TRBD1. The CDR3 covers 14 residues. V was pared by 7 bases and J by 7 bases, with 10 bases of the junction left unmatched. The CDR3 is CASTNRDRVIEAFF. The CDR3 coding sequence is TGTGCCAGCACTAACCGGGACAGGGTAATTGAAGCTTTCTTT.

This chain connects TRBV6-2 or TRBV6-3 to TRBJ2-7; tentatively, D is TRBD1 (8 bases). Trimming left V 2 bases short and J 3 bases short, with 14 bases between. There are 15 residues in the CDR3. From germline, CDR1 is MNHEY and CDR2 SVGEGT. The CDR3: CASSYRQGTNYEQYF. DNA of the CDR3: TGTGCCAGCAGTTACCGACAGGGGACTAACTACGAGCAGTACTTC.

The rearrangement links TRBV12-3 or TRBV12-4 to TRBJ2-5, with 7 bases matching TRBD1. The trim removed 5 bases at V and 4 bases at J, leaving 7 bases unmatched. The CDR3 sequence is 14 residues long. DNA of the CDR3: TGTGCCAGCAGTAGTAAGGGGGCGGGAGAGACCCAGTACTTC. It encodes CASSSKGAGETQYF.

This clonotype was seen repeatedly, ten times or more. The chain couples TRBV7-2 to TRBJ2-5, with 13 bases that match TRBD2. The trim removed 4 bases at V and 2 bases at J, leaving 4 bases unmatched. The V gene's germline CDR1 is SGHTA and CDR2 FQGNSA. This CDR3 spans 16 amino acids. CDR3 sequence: CASSSTSGGAQETQYF. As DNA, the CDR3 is TGTGCCAGCAGCTCCACTAGCGGGGGGGCGCAAGAGACCCAGTACTTC.

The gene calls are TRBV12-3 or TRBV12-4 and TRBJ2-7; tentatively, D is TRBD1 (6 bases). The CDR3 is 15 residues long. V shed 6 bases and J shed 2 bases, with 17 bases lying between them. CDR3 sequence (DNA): TGTGCCAGCAGCCGTCAACAGGGTTACCCCTACGAGCAGTACTTC. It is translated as CASSRQQGYPYEQYF.

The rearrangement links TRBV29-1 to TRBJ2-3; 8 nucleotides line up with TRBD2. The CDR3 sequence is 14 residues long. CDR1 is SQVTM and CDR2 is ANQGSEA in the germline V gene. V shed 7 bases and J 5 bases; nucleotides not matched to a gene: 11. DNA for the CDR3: TGCAGCGGAAGCGGGGGCCCTCCGGGAGATACGCAGTATTTT. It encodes CSGSGGPPGDTQYF.

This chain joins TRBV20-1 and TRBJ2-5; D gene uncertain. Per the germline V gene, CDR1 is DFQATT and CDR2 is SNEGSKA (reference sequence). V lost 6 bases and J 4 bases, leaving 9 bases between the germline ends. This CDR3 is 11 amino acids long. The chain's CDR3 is CSAGLRETQYF. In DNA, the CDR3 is TGCAGTGCCGGCCTGAGAGAGACCCAGTACTTC.